This passage covers 10 T cell receptor beta chains from one sample sequenced in a study of T cells in Graves' hyperthyroidism and ophthalmopathy. Amplification of TCR beta CDR3 regions used RNA as the template. During a first-round RT-PCR of the TCR CDR3, the HTBI primer set was used. TCRdb used MiXCR to reprocess the multiplex PCR reads, holding one entry per CDR3 protein. The table has approximately 690,000 distinct CDR3 sequences, 20% seen once. Sequences were obtained from blood. The receptors stem from a man aged 25 to 40 with Graves' ophthalmopathy.

This chain connects TRBV10-1 to TRBJ1-1; TRBD1 might be the D (6 bases). The ends were cut back, 0 bases at V and 5 bases at J, with 13 bases in the middle. The CDR3 has 15 residues. The germline V gene has CDR1 WNHNN and CDR2 SYGVQD (reference sequence). Here the CDR3 DNA reads TGCGCCAGCAGTGAGTCTGCCACAGGGAGGACTGAAGCTTTCTTT. Protein: CASSESATGRTEAFF.

This clonotype was observed at least ten times. This chain uses TRBV20-1 with TRBJ2-3, with 13 positions matching TRBD2. The ends lost 2 bases at V and 5 bases at J; junction bases unmatched: 7. This CDR3 spans 16 amino acids. Germline V gene sequence: CDR1 DFQATT, CDR2 SNEGSKA (reference sequence). The CDR3 DNA reads TGCAGTGCTAGAAGCGGACTAGCGGGAGTAATAGATACGCAGTATTTT. This encodes CSARSGLAGVIDTQYF.

This chain uses TRBV19 with TRBJ2-2; D gene ambiguous. The germline V and J ends were trimmed by 9 bases and 7 bases, with 27 bases remaining between them. The CDR3 contains 17 residues. Germline CDR1 reads LNHDA; CDR2 reads SQIVND (reference sequence). CDR3 in DNA: TGTGCCAGCAAGCCCTACAGCGCTGCCCGCGACCGCGGGGAGCTGTTTTTT. This codes for CASKPYSAARDRGELFF.

This clonotype was detected a few times. The chain carries TRBV6-2 or TRBV6-3 and TRBJ2-5; D call uncertain. V shed 0 bases and J shed 5 bases, with 13 bases lying between them. CDR3 length: 15 amino acids. In germline, CDR1 is MNHEY, CDR2 SVGEGT. The CDR3 DNA reads as TGTGCCAGCAGTTACTCGAGCTCTGGGTGGGAGACCCAGTACTTC. This encodes CASSYSSSGWETQYF.

To note about this clonotype: This may come from a read error, since a much larger clone is one base off. This rearrangement joins TRBV5-6 to TRBJ1-1; weak D call: TRBD1 (5 bases). Germline CDR1 SGHDT, CDR2 YYEEEE. The CDR3 covers 11 residues. The CDR3 DNA follows: TGTGCCAACAGCAGGGCCACGCAAGCTTTCTTT. Its protein is CANSRATQAFF.

In this sample, this clonotype turned up many times. The chain employs TRBV9 and TRBJ1-1, with D perhaps TRBD1 (6 bases). The CDR3 extends over 14 amino acids. Deletions cut 4 bases from V and 1 base from J, with 11 bases between. The germline gives CDR1 SGDLS, CDR2 YYNGEE. CDR3 sequence: CASSPGGANTEAFF. Here the CDR3 DNA reads TGTGCCAGCAGCCCTGGGGGGGCGAACACTGAAGCTTTCTTT.

As concerns this clonotype: An end of the junction differs from the germline gene, which may be a read error. This chain uses TRBV11-2 with TRBJ1-6, with 8 bases fitting TRBD1. There are 13 residues in the CDR3. Germline V gene data show CDR1 as SGHAT and CDR2 as FQNNGV. The CDR3 sequence is CASRDRHNSPLYF. The CDR3 DNA sequence: TGTGCCAGCCGGGACAGGCATAATTCACCCCTCTACTTT.

V usage is TRBV12-3 or TRBV12-4 and J usage is TRBJ2-7; TRBD1 matches at 10 bases. The J call may be faulty, since TRBJ2-1 better matches the DNA end. CDR3 size: 14 residues. CDR3 bases: TGTGCCAGCAGGAGACAGGGGGCGAGCTACGAGCAGTTCTTC. Translation: CASRRQGASYEQFF.

This clonotype showed up many times. The chain employs TRBV2 and TRBJ1-4; 8 bases align to TRBD1. The CDR3 is 14 amino acids. Per germline, CDR1 SNHLY and CDR2 FYNNEI. Germline trimming cut 6 bases from V and 7 bases from J; bases unmatched to any gene: 7. In nucleotides, the CDR3 is TGTGCCAGCAGAGACCGGACAGGGATTGAAAAACTGTTTTTT. Translation gives CASRDRTGIEKLFF.

This rearrangement joins TRBV28 to TRBJ2-1; 13 bases line up with TRBD2. With V trimmed by 8 bases and J by 10 bases, 14 bases remained unmatched. The CDR3 is 16 amino acids. Looked up from germline, CDR1 is MDHEN and CDR2 is SYDVKM. CDR3 protein: CASANQLAGGGEEQFF. The CDR3 coding sequence is TGTGCCAGCGCCAACCAACTAGCGGGAGGGGGGGAGGAGCAGTTCTTC. The variable domain in full, with the rest retrieved from reference TRBV28 and TRBJ2-1, is DVKVTQSSRYLVKRTGEKVFLECVQDMDHENMFWYRQDPGLGLRLIYFSYDVKMKEKGDIPEGYSVSREKKERFSLILESASTNQTSMYLCASANQLAGGGEEQFFGPGTRLTVL.